Sequencing of this TCR beta chain was carried out in a study of chemoradiotherapy in HPV16-positive cancers. Assay: immunoSEQ multiplex PCR; the TCRdb copy retains only in-frame clones and omits some. The table has more than 9,000 clones, more than 60% seen once. Germline CDR1 is SGHVS and CDR2 is FNYEAQ. The germline V and J ends were trimmed by 5 bases and 2 bases, with 18 bases remaining between them. The CDR3 extends over 16 amino acids. Study-level points and caveats: During treatment, candidate HPV-specific clones and E7-related motifs expanded in tumor.

As for this clone: Its specificity is unknown.

Repeated repertoire sampling spanned the course of chemoradiotherapy. This sample was gathered from a patient who underwent chemoradiotherapy. The chain carries TRBV7-6 and TRBJ1-1, with D possibly matching TRBD1 (5 bases). This TCR came from a human donor with HPV-associated anogenital cancer. DNA of the CDR3: TGTGCCAGCAGCCCCCAGTCTGGGGCCGGAAACACTGAAGCTTTCTTT. Protein product: CASSPQSGAGNTEAFF.